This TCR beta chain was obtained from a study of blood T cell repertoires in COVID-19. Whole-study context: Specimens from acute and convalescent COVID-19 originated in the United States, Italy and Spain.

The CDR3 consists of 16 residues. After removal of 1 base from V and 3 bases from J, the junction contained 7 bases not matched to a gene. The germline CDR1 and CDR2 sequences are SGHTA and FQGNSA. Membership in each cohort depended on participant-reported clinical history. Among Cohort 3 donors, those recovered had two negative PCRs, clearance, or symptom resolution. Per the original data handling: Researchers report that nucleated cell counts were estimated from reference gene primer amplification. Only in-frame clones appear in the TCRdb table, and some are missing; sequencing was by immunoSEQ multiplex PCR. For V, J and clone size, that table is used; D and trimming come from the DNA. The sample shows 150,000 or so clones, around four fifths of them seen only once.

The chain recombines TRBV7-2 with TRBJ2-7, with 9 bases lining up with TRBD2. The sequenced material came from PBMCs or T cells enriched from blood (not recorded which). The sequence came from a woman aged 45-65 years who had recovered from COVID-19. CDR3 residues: CASSLGAGGPGYEQYF. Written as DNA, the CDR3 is TGTGCCAGCAGCTTAGGAGCGGGAGGCCCAGGCTACGAGCAGTACTTC. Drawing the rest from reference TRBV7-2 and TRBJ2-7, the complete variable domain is GAGVSQSPSNKVTEKGKDVELRCDPISGHTALYWYRQSLGQGLEFLIYFQGNSAPDKSGLPSDRFSAERTGGSVSTLTIQRTQQEDSAVYLCASSLGAGGPGYEQYFGPGTRLTVT.